This is a list of T cell receptor beta chains from one sample in a study of T cells after yellow fever vaccination. MiXCR, run by TCRdb on the 5' RACE reads, gives a single entry per CDR3 protein. The data contain around 500,000 distinct CDR3 sequences, around a fifth of them singletons. The sample here was PBMCs, taken about 21 days after the first yellow fever vaccination. The source of these receptors is a man younger than 35 who received the YFV17D yellow fever vaccine. Both conserved end residues are part of each CDR3. The order of the fields is CDR3 DNA, CDR3 protein, D gene, J gene, V gene, clone size. D genes are given only for firm matches. Clone size appears in some rows only: once, few, many, or a class for an expanded clone.

CDR3nt: TGCGCCAGCAGCTTGACGACGGGACAGGGTGACGAGCAGTACTTC; CDR3aa: CASSLTTGQGDEQYF; d_gene: TRBD1; j_gene: TRBJ2-7; v_gene: TRBV5-1; abundance: .
CDR3nt: TGTGCCAGCAGTCCTACGAGGGAGGGCGGCTCACGGACTGAAGCTTTCTTT; CDR3aa: CASSPTREGGSRTEAFF; d_gene: .; j_gene: TRBJ1-1; v_gene: TRBV12-3/TRBV12-4; abundance: .
CDR3nt: TGTGCCAGCAGCTTAGACTTGTACAATGAGCAGTTCTTC; CDR3aa: CASSLDLYNEQFF; d_gene: .; j_gene: TRBJ2-1; v_gene: TRBV7-7; abundance: .
CDR3nt: TGTGCCAGCAGTTACTCAACGGACATCGATACGCAGTATTTT; CDR3aa: CASSYSTDIDTQYF; d_gene: .; j_gene: TRBJ2-3; v_gene: TRBV6-5; abundance: few
CDR3nt: TGTGCCAGCAGCTTCTACCGGGACACCCTGGTTAATGGCTACACCTTC; CDR3aa: CASSFYRDTLVNGYTF; d_gene: .; j_gene: TRBJ1-2; v_gene: TRBV7-2; abundance: few
CDR3nt: TGCAGCGTAGAGACAGATAACTATGGCTACACCTTC; CDR3aa: CSVETDNYGYTF; d_gene: .; j_gene: TRBJ1-2; v_gene: TRBV29-1; abundance: .
CDR3nt: TGTGCCACCAGTCTGGGGCCTTACGAGCAGTACTTC; CDR3aa: CATSLGPYEQYF; d_gene: .; j_gene: TRBJ2-7; v_gene: TRBV15; abundance: few
CDR3nt: TGTGCCAGCAGTTTTCGGGAAGTCAATGAGCAGTTCTTC; CDR3aa: CASSFREVNEQFF; d_gene: .; j_gene: TRBJ2-1; v_gene: TRBV12-3/TRBV12-4; abundance: .
CDR3nt: TGCAGTGCTAGAGATCTGAGAGGGAGTTGGACTGAAGCTTTCTTT; CDR3aa: CSARDLRGSWTEAFF; d_gene: .; j_gene: TRBJ1-1; v_gene: TRBV20-1; abundance: .
CDR3nt: TGTGCCAGCCGGGACAACCAAGAGACCCAGTACTTC; CDR3aa: CASRDNQETQYF; d_gene: .; j_gene: TRBJ2-5; v_gene: TRBV2; abundance: few
CDR3nt: TGCGCCAGCAGCCAAACTACCCAGACGGGACCGCCATACAATGAGCAGTTCTTC; CDR3aa: CASSQTTQTGPPYNEQFF; d_gene: .; j_gene: TRBJ2-1; v_gene: TRBV5-1; abundance: few
CDR3nt: TGTGCCAGCAGCCGCAGGGAGGTGGAGGAAAAACTGTTTTTT; CDR3aa: CASSRREVEEKLFF; d_gene: .; j_gene: TRBJ1-4; v_gene: TRBV5-6; abundance: few
CDR3nt: TGTGCCAGCAGGCCGGACAGAGACTGGCCCCTCCACTTT; CDR3aa: CASRPDRDWPLHF; d_gene: .; j_gene: TRBJ1-6; v_gene: TRBV6-1; abundance: few
CDR3nt: TGTGCCAGCAGTTTCCCCGGGGGGGCCACCTACGAGCAGTACTTC; CDR3aa: CASSFPGGATYEQYF; d_gene: TRBD2; j_gene: TRBJ2-7; v_gene: TRBV28; abundance: few
CDR3nt: TGCGCCAGCAGCTTGTGGGAGCGGAACACCGGGGAGCTGTTTTTT; CDR3aa: CASSLWERNTGELFF; d_gene: .; j_gene: TRBJ2-2; v_gene: TRBV5-1; abundance: few
CDR3nt: TGTGCCAGCAGTACAGGGGATGTGGGTCAGCCCCAGCATTTT; CDR3aa: CASSTGDVGQPQHF; d_gene: TRBD1; j_gene: TRBJ1-5; v_gene: TRBV12-3/TRBV12-4; abundance: few
CDR3nt: TGTGCCAGCACAGGTCGGGGGGTATGGAATGAGCAGTTCTTC; CDR3aa: CASTGRGVWNEQFF; d_gene: TRBD2; j_gene: TRBJ2-1; v_gene: TRBV3-1; abundance: few
CDR3nt: TGTGCCAGCATTGCGGGGGGGCGAACCGGGGAGCTGTTTTTT; CDR3aa: CASIAGGRTGELFF; d_gene: TRBD2; j_gene: TRBJ2-2; v_gene: TRBV12-3/TRBV12-4; abundance: .
CDR3nt: TGCAGTGCTCCCAGCTGGACTAGCTACGAGCAGTACTTC; CDR3aa: CSAPSWTSYEQYF; d_gene: TRBD2; j_gene: TRBJ2-7; v_gene: TRBV20-1; abundance: .
CDR3nt: TGTGCCAGCAGCTTAGCCCCGGGGCCGGCTATATCTGAAGCTTTCTTT; CDR3aa: CASSLAPGPAISEAFF; d_gene: .; j_gene: TRBJ1-1; v_gene: TRBV7-3; abundance: few
CDR3nt: TGCGCCAGCACTTTCCAGGTCGGTATGACGACGTACAATGAGCAGTTCTTC; CDR3aa: CASTFQVGMTTYNEQFF; d_gene: .; j_gene: TRBJ2-1; v_gene: TRBV4-1; abundance: few
CDR3nt: TGCGCCAGCAGCCAAGGAGTAATACAGGGGGCGAGGAGAAACACCATATATTTT; CDR3aa: CASSQGVIQGARRNTIYF; d_gene: TRBD1; j_gene: TRBJ1-3; v_gene: TRBV4-1; abundance: .
CDR3nt: TGTGCCAGCACCCAGACCCTGAATCAGCCCCAGCATTTT; CDR3aa: CASTQTLNQPQHF; d_gene: .; j_gene: TRBJ1-5; v_gene: TRBV6-6; abundance: few
CDR3nt: TGTGCCAGCAGCCAAGGGGCCCTGGGTGGTGAAAAACTGTTTTTT; CDR3aa: CASSQGALGGEKLFF; d_gene: .; j_gene: TRBJ1-4; v_gene: TRBV3-1; abundance: .
CDR3nt: TGTGCCAGCAGCGCCCCTGGGCGGGGGGGTAATGAGCAGTTCTTC; CDR3aa: CASSAPGRGGNEQFF; d_gene: TRBD2; j_gene: TRBJ2-1; v_gene: TRBV7-9; abundance: .
CDR3nt: TGTGCCAGCAGTTTTGGTAGGTGGGGGAAAGATAATTCACCCCTCCACTTT; CDR3aa: CASSFGRWGKDNSPLHF; d_gene: .; j_gene: TRBJ1-6; v_gene: TRBV28; abundance: .
CDR3nt: TGTGCCACGGCTCGGGGGGAAAACTATGGCTACACCTTC; CDR3aa: CATARGENYGYTF; d_gene: .; j_gene: TRBJ1-2; v_gene: TRBV7-2; abundance: .
CDR3nt: TGTGCCAGGAGCCCTAGCCCCACCGGGGAGCTGTTTTTT; CDR3aa: CARSPSPTGELFF; d_gene: .; j_gene: TRBJ2-2; v_gene: TRBV4-2; abundance: .